These 27 T cell receptor beta chains were sequenced from one sample in a study of blood T cells in healthy people across ages. Together with a sample-barcoded 5' primer, a J-beta primer mix was included in a second PCR lasting about 7 to 11 cycles. TCRdb processed the 5' RACE reads anew with MiXCR; each CDR3 protein has one entry. Among about 780,000 distinct CDR3 sequences listed, approximately 24% were seen once. These data were also reused for a study on T cells of mothers and their children.

The material sequenced was blood. The receptors here all came from a boy aged 10-17 years in good health.

This clonotype showed up just a few times. CDR3 residues: CASRSTSGGPQYF. The CDR3 DNA reads TGTGCCAGCAGATCTACTAGCGGGGGGCCCCAGTACTTC. J is TRBJ2-5 and V is TRBV12-3 or TRBV12-4, with 12 bases fitting TRBD2. The CDR3 has 13 residues. J lost 9 bases, V lost 6 bases, and 5 bases had no gene match.

The J gene is TRBJ2-5, the V gene TRBV12-3 or TRBV12-4; D possibly corresponds to TRBD1 (5 bases). The V gene lost 3 bases and the J gene lost 6 bases, with 17 bases spanning the gap. This CDR3 has 15 amino acids. The CDR3 coding sequence is TGTGCCAGCAGTTTTTCTCGTTGGGGCCTTAAGACCCAGTACTTC. Protein sequence: CASSFSRWGLKTQYF.

The chain carries TRBV2 and TRBJ2-1; TRBD2 agrees at 11 bases. The J call could be wrong; TRBJ2-7 is a better fit for the DNA end. The CDR3 extends over 14 amino acids. Germline loops: CDR1 SNHLY, CDR2 FYNNEI. The CDR3 nucleotides are TGTGCCAGCAGTGAAACTAGCGGGGGTGTTGTGCAGTACTTC. Translating gives CASSETSGGVVQYF.

The chain combines TRBV27 with TRBJ1-6, with D unclear. This CDR3 contains 12 residues. Between the trimmed V and J ends, which lost 8 bases and 8 bases, there was a span of 10 bases. Germline V CDR1 and CDR2: MNHEY, SMNVEV (reference sequence). CDR3 sequence reads: CASQRFDSPLHF. CDR3 in DNA: TGTGCCAGCCAGAGGTTTGATTCACCCCTCCACTTT.

The chain carries TRBV15 and TRBJ1-4; D might be TRBD1 (5 bases). Per the germline V gene, CDR1 is LNHNV and CDR2 is YYDKDF (reference sequence). This CDR3 is built from 18 residues. Trimming left V 0 bases short and J 0 bases short, with 14 bases between. The CDR3 DNA follows: TGTGCCACCAGCAGAGATAGGATCGGGGCAGCAACTAATGAAAAACTGTTTTTT. As protein: CATSRDRIGAATNEKLFF.

The rearrangement links TRBV3-1 to TRBJ1-6; D gene uncertain. With 2 bases removed from V and 3 bases from J, the gap between germline ends came to 11 bases. There are 16 residues in the CDR3. Per germline, CDR1 LGHDT and CDR2 YNNKEL (reference sequence). This CDR3 is CASSQSEVSYNSPLHF. Here the CDR3 DNA reads TGTGCCAGCAGCCAATCAGAGGTCAGCTATAATTCACCCCTCCACTTT.

This clonotype was detected a few times. The chain recombines TRBV7-9 with TRBJ2-7; D call uncertain. The germline V gene encodes CDR1 SEHNR and CDR2 FQNEAQ (reference sequence). This CDR3 region has 13 residues. The V end was cut by 7 bases, the J end by 1 base, with 11 bases between. The CDR3 reads CASNEDGSYEQYF. The CDR3 DNA sequence: TGTGCCAGCAACGAGGACGGTTCCTACGAGCAGTACTTC. The full variable domain, in which reference TRBV7-9 and TRBJ2-7 provide the parts outside the CDR3, is DTGVSQNPRHKITKRGQNVTFRCDPISEHNRLYWYRQTLGQGPEFLTYFQNEAQLEKSRLLSDRFSAERPKGSFSTLEIQRTEQGDSAMYLCASNEDGSYEQYFGPGTRLTVT.

This clonotype was detected only a few times. The V gene is TRBV7-2, the J gene TRBJ2-5; 14 nucleotides line up with TRBD2. The CDR3 consists of 17 residues. J gave up 3 bases and V 1 base, and 4 bases lay outside the gene matches. Germline CDR1 reads SGHTA; CDR2 reads FQGNSA. The CDR3 spells CASSLVGLAGGEETQYF. CDR3 nucleotides: TGTGCCAGCAGCTTAGTCGGACTAGCGGGGGGTGAAGAGACCCAGTACTTC.

This chain links TRBV3-1 with TRBJ2-5; the match to TRBD2 covers 9 bases. The CDR3 sequence is 18 residues long. V gave up 4 bases and J gave up 7 bases; unmatched junction bases: 19. Germline CDR1 LGHDT, CDR2 YNNKEL (reference sequence). CDR3 protein: CASSPLPIRAGGRGTQYF. In DNA, the CDR3 is TGTGCCAGCAGCCCACTTCCCATACGAGCGGGGGGCAGGGGGACCCAGTACTTC.

The chain uses TRBV5-1 and TRBJ1-5; a weak D match, TRBD1 (6 bases). CDR1 and CDR2 from the germline V gene are SGHRS and YFSETQ. V lost 1 base and J 7 bases, leaving 15 bases between the germline ends. There are 15 residues in the CDR3. CDR3 sequence: CASSLRGERLQPQHF. CDR3 coding DNA: TGCGCCAGCAGCTTGAGGGGGGAGCGGTTACAGCCCCAGCATTTT.

In this sample, this clonotype turned up a few times. V usage is TRBV24-1 and J usage is TRBJ1-1; D not certain. Germline CDR1 KGHDR, CDR2 SFDVKD. CDR3 length equals 13 residues. V shed 7 bases and J shed 2 bases, with 10 bases lying between them. As DNA, the CDR3 is TGTGCCACCAGAAGAGACGGAAACACTGAAGCTTTCTTT. Its protein is CATRRDGNTEAFF.

This clonotype has only a few counts. The rearrangement uses TRBV7-2 and TRBJ2-3, with D perhaps given as TRBD1 or TRBD2 (5 bases each). Deletions cut 8 bases from V and 1 base from J, with 13 bases between. CDR3 length equals 14 residues. Germline V gene lookup returns CDR1 SGHTA and CDR2 FQGNSA. CDR3 loop: CASGKRGGTDTQYF. The CDR3 DNA sequence: TGTGCCAGCGGCAAAAGGGGAGGCACAGATACGCAGTATTTT.

There are a few counts of this clonotype. As DNA, the CDR3 is TGCGCCAGCAGCTTGCGGGGGGGCCCTCATGAGCAGTTCTTC. This codes for CASSLRGGPHEQFF. The chain carries TRBV5-1 and TRBJ2-1; 8 bases fit TRBD2. V lost 1 base to trimming and J lost 8 bases; unmatched junction nucleotides: 5. The V gene's germline CDR1 is SGHRS and CDR2 YFSETQ. The CDR3 is 14 amino acids. Based on the CDR3 plus reference TRBV5-1 and TRBJ2-1, the full variable domain is KAGVTQTPRYLIKTRGQQVTLSCSPISGHRSVSWYQQTPGQGLQFLFEYFSETQRNKGNFPGRFSGRQFSNSRSEMNVSTLELGDSALYLCASSLRGGPHEQFFGPGTRLTVL.

The CDR3, as DNA: TGCAGCGTTGGGGAAACTGAAGCTTTCTTT. Translated, it gives CSVGETEAFF. V and J are TRBV29-1 and TRBJ1-1; no reliable D call. CDR1 is SQVTM, CDR2 ANQGSEA, per germline. V was shortened by 4 bases and J by 5 bases, with 5 bases between the two germline ends. The CDR3 length is 10 residues.

The rearrangement joins TRBV20-1 to TRBJ2-5; TRBD1 aligns across 7 bases. The length of the CDR3 is 15 residues. From germline, CDR1 is DFQATT and CDR2 SNEGSKA (reference sequence). The J segment lost 5 bases and the V segment lost 2 bases, leaving 11 bases of the junction unmatched. The CDR3 nucleotides are TGCAGTGCTAGAAAACAGGGGCATCTTGTGGAGACCCAGTACTTC. Its protein is CSARKQGHLVETQYF.

In this sample, this clonotype turned up a few times. Mismatch with germline at one junction end may stem from a read error. V usage is TRBV11-2 and J usage is TRBJ2-5; D is tentatively TRBD1 or TRBD2 (5 bases each). Germline V gives CDR1 SGHAT, CDR2 FQNNGV. This CDR3 is 14 amino acids long. CDR3 DNA: TGTGCCAGCTCTTCCCTCCGGGGCCAAGGGACCCAGTACTTC. Translated, it gives CASSSLRGQGTQYF.

This clonotype turned up a few times. The V and J genes are TRBV10-3 and TRBJ2-5, with D possibly being TRBD1 or TRBD2 (5 bases each). The germline gives CDR1 ENHRY, CDR2 SYGVKD. Trimming took 0 bases from V and 3 from J, leaving 11 bases between them. The CDR3 has 15 residues. The CDR3 sequence: CAISESGTLEETQYF. CDR3 DNA sequence: TGTGCCATCAGTGAGTCAGGGACCCTGGAAGAGACCCAGTACTTC.

The gene calls are TRBV7-6 and TRBJ1-1; 8 bases line up with TRBD1. The junction had 8 bases not matched to a gene; V was cut back by 5 bases and J by 3 bases. CDR3 length: 15 amino acids. In germline, CDR1 is SGHVS, CDR2 FNYEAQ. This CDR3 is CASSALTGEDTEAFF. The CDR3 DNA sequence: TGTGCCAGCAGCGCACTGACAGGGGAGGACACTGAAGCTTTCTTT.

The gene calls are TRBV5-1 and TRBJ2-1; 13 nucleotides match TRBD2. The germline V gene encodes CDR1 SGHRS and CDR2 YFSETQ. This CDR3 contains 15 residues. V trimming: 1 base; J trimming: 7 bases; junction bases outside the gene matches: 2. CDR3 protein: CASSLTSGGGNEQFF. CDR3 DNA: TGCGCCAGCAGCTTGACTAGCGGGGGGGGGAATGAGCAGTTCTTC. The entire variable domain, with the rest obtained from reference TRBV5-1 and TRBJ2-1, is as follows: KAGVTQTPRYLIKTRGQQVTLSCSPISGHRSVSWYQQTPGQGLQFLFEYFSETQRNKGNFPGRFSGRQFSNSRSEMNVSTLELGDSALYLCASSLTSGGGNEQFFGPGTRLTVL.

V gene TRBV12-3 or TRBV12-4 combines with J gene TRBJ2-3, with TRBD2 matching over 10 bases. Germline trimming cut 6 bases from V and 0 bases from J; bases unmatched to any gene: 6. The CDR3 length is 16 residues. This chain's CDR3 is CASRSGTSVSTDTQYF. In nucleotides, the CDR3 is TGTGCCAGCAGGTCCGGGACTAGCGTGAGCACAGATACGCAGTATTTT.

The V gene is TRBV7-3, the J gene TRBJ2-5; TRBD2 agrees at 8 bases. Germline loops: CDR1 SGHTA, CDR2 FQGTGA. This CDR3 contains 16 residues. The ends lost 1 base at V and 2 bases at J; junction bases unmatched: 6. CDR3 nucleotide sequence: TGTGCCAGCAGCTTAATGCCGGGCGGGGGGCAAGAGACCCAGTACTTC. Translation gives CASSLMPGGGQETQYF.

The chain has TRBV2 and TRBJ2-1; 9 bases align to TRBD1. Looked up from germline, CDR1 is SNHLY and CDR2 is FYNNEI. With V trimmed by 5 bases and J by 6 bases, 5 bases remained unmatched. The CDR3 length is 14 residues. CDR3 DNA sequence: TGTGCCAGCAGTCTATGGGGACAGGGCAATGAGCAGTTCTTC. Its translation: CASSLWGQGNEQFF.

This clonotype appeared a few times. The chain is built from TRBV12-3 or TRBV12-4 and TRBJ1-4, with D perhaps matching TRBD1 (5 bases). The V end was cut by 4 bases, the J end by 6 bases, with 12 bases between. CDR3 size: 14 residues. The CDR3 protein is CASSSWGGDEKLFF. The DNA of the CDR3 is TGTGCCAGCAGTTCATGGGGCGGGGATGAAAAACTGTTTTTT.

The chain joins TRBV18 to TRBJ2-1, with 8 bases lining up with TRBD2. V trimming: 5 bases; J trimming: 0 bases; junction bases outside the gene matches: 9. The CDR3 is made up of 17 amino acids. CDR1 and CDR2 from the germline V gene are KGHSH and LQKENI. This chain's CDR3 is CASSRLAGTNSYNEQFF. Written as DNA, the CDR3 is TGTGCCAGCTCAAGGCTAGCGGGTACGAACTCCTACAATGAGCAGTTCTTC.

The chain combines TRBV11-2 with TRBJ1-1; D gene ambiguous. Looked up from germline, CDR1 is SGHAT and CDR2 is FQNNGV. The CDR3 extends over 15 amino acids. V was cut by 2 bases and J by 2 bases, with 12 bases left in between. CDR3 DNA sequence: TGTGCCAGCAGCTTAATTATAAGGGCTAACACTGAAGCTTTCTTT. This sequence encodes CASSLIIRANTEAFF.

This clonotype has a handful of counts. This rearrangement joins TRBV5-1 to TRBJ2-7; 11 nucleotides line up with TRBD2. The CDR3 consists of 15 residues. Germline V gene sequence: CDR1 SGHRS, CDR2 YFSETQ. The J segment lost 3 bases and the V segment lost 3 bases, leaving 5 bases of the junction unmatched. Here the CDR3 reads CASSWLLAGVYEQYF. The CDR3 coding sequence is TGCGCCAGCAGCTGGCTACTAGCGGGGGTCTACGAGCAGTACTTC.

The sample holds a few counts of this clonotype. V usage is TRBV28 and J usage is TRBJ1-2; TRBD1 aligns across 10 bases. CDR1 is MDHEN, CDR2 SYDVKM, per germline. The CDR3 spans 14 residues. With V trimmed by 6 bases and J by 4 bases, 5 bases remained unmatched. The CDR3 reads CASRRQGAVYGYTF. As DNA, the CDR3 is TGTGCCAGCAGAAGACAGGGGGCAGTCTATGGCTACACCTTC.